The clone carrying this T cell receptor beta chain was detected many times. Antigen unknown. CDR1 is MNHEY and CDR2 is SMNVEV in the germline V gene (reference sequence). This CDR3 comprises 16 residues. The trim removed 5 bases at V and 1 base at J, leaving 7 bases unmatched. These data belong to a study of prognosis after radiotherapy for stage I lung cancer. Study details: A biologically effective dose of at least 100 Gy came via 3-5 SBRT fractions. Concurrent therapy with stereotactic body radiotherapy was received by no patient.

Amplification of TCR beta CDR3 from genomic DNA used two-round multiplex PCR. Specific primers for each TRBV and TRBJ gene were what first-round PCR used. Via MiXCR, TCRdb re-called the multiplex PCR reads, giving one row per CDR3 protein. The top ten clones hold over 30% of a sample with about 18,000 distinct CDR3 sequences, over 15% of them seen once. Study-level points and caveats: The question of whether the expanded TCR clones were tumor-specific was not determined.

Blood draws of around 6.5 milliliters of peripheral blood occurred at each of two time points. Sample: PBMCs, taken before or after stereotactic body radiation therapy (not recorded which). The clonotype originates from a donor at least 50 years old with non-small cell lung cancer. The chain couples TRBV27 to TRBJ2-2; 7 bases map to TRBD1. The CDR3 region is CASSAIRTGNTGELFF. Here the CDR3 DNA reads TGTGCCAGCAGTGCTATTAGGACAGGGAACACCGGGGAGCTGTTTTTT.